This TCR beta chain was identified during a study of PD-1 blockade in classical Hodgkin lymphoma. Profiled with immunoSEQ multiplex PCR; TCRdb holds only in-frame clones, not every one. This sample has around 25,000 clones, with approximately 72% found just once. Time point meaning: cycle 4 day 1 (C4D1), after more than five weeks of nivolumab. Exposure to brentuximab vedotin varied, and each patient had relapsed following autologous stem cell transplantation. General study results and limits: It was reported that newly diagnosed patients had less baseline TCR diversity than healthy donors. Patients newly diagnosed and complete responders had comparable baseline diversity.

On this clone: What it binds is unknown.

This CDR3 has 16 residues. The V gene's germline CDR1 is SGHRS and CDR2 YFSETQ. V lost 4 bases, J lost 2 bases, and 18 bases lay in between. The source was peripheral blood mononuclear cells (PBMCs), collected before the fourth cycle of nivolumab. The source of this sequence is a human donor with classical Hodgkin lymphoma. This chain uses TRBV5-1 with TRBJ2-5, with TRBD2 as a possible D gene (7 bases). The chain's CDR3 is CASSLDPAGQQETQYF. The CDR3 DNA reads TGCGCCAGCAGCCTCGACCCAGCGGGACAACAAGAGACCCAGTACTTC.